This passage covers 19 T cell receptor beta chains from one sample sequenced in a study of T cells in women clearing cervical HPV infection. Sequencing was performed with immunoSEQ multiplex PCR; in TCRdb, only in-frame clones are kept and a portion is missing. Here the sample table reports tens of thousands of clones. Sequencing input: blood buffy coat. These receptor sequences come from a woman aged 18 to 75 with a cervical HPV16 infection that either progressed to CIN3+ or cleared (not recorded which).

Worth noting for this clone: The read ends 3 residues early relative to the CDR3; the germline J gene fills the gap. This chain joins TRBV30 and TRBJ2-1; D gene uncertain. Germline CDR1 and CDR2: GTSNPN and SVGIG (reference sequence). Trimming pared 3 bases from V and 5 bases from J, leaving 14 bases between. There are 14 residues in the CDR3. CDR3 DNA (partial): TGTGCCTGGAGCACCCTTACCCTAGACAATGAG. Translating gives CAWSTLTLDNE. The full CDR3 reads CAWSTLTLDNEQFF.

For this clone: The CDR3 end falls 3 residues outside the read, so it is completed with the germline J gene. The gene calls are TRBV5-4 and TRBJ1-1, with TRBD1 matching over 7 bases. The CDR3 consists of 15 residues. J was trimmed by 4 bases and V by 4 bases; bases with no gene match: 10. Germline V CDR1 and CDR2: SGHNT, YYREEE (reference sequence). The part of the CDR3 DNA that was read is TGTGCCAGCAGCCGGAGGGGGCAGGCGGGCACTGAA. Its protein product is CASSRRGQAGTE. The whole CDR3 is CASSRRGQAGTEAFF.

As for this clone: The CDR3 end lies 3 residues beyond the end of the read and is filled in from the germline J gene. J is TRBJ2-1 and V is TRBV19, with TRBD2 identical over 7 bases. CDR1 and CDR2 (germline): LNHDA, SQIVND (reference sequence). This CDR3 is built from 15 residues. Trimming at V came to 6 bases and at J to 5 bases, leaving 10 bases not matched to a gene. The CDR3 is CASSLTSVDDNEQFF. The sequenced part of the CDR3 DNA is TGTGCCAGTAGCCTTACTAGCGTAGATGACAATGAG.

Regarding this clone: Coverage ceases 3 residues before the CDR3 finishes, and the germline J gene fills in the end. The chain is built from TRBV14 and TRBJ2-7; unclear D gene. The CDR3 runs 12 residues. Trimming pared 3 bases from V and 6 bases from J, leaving 9 bases between. Germline CDR1 and CDR2: SGHDN and FVKESK. The CDR3 region is CASSQGVGEQYF. CDR3 bases read: TGTGCCAGCAGCCAGGGCGTGGGCGAG.

According to its frequency, this clone is medium-sized. The read is 3 residues too short to cover the CDR3 end, so that end is filled in from the germline J gene. This chain connects TRBV19 to TRBJ2-7, with 9 positions matching TRBD1. CDR3 length equals 14 residues. Germline V gene data show CDR1 as LNHDA and CDR2 as SQIVND (reference sequence). The V and J ends lost 7 bases and 1 base, in that order; junction bases with no gene match: 5. This CDR3 reads CASTHGQGSYEQYF. CDR3 DNA, as far as it was read: TGTGCCAGTACCCACGGACAGGGGTCCTACGAG.

Comments on this clone: The CDR3 end falls 3 residues outside the read, so it is completed with the germline J gene. V gene TRBV20-1 combines with J gene TRBJ1-2; 9 positions agree with TRBD1. Per the germline V gene, CDR1 is DFQATT and CDR2 is SNEGSKA (reference sequence). After removal of 7 bases from V and 4 bases from J, the junction contained 7 bases not matched to a gene. This CDR3 region has 13 residues. The CDR3 bases that were read are TGCAGTGTCCCGACAGGGGGTTCCTATGGC. Its protein is CSVPTGGSYG. The CDR3 reads in full as CSVPTGGSYGYTF.

Concerning this clone itself: The read ends 3 residues shy of where the CDR3 ends; the end is completed using the germline J gene. The V call is TRBV20-1, the J call TRBJ2-3, with D tentatively TRBD1 (6 bases). The CDR3 covers 14 residues. The germline V gene encodes CDR1 DFQATT and CDR2 SNEGSKA (reference sequence). Trimming left V 4 bases short and J 1 base short, with 12 bases between. CDR3 amino acids: CSAIRDTRTDTQYF. CDR3 DNA (partial): TGCAGTGCTATTCGGGACACCCGCACAGATACG.

A word on this clone: The read gets to within 3 residues of the CDR3 end, and the germline J gene fills in the rest. The rearrangement uses TRBV11-2 and TRBJ1-3, with D perhaps TRBD1 (6 bases). CDR3 length: 14 amino acids. CDR1 SGHAT and CDR2 FQNNGV come from the germline V gene. V lost 5 bases, J lost 4 bases, and 12 bases lay in between. Incomplete CDR3 DNA: TGTGCCAGCAGCGTCACAGGGAGGGGAAACACC. Translating it yields CASSVTGRGNT. The full CDR3 sequence reads CASSVTGRGNTIYF.

A word on this clone: The read falls 3 residues short of the CDR3 end, and the missing part is taken from the germline J gene. The chain links TRBV19 to TRBJ2-3, with unresolved D. The CDR3 totals 14 residues. Trimming removed 4 bases at V and 5 bases at J, with 13 bases between. Germline assignment: CDR1 LNHDA and CDR2 SQIVND (reference sequence). The chain's CDR3 is CASSTSVLIDTQYF. Incomplete CDR3 DNA: TGTGCCAGTAGTACCTCCGTATTAATAGATACG.

With regard to this clone: The CDR3 end falls 3 residues outside the read, so it is completed with the germline J gene. The chain recombines TRBV5-4 with TRBJ2-1; D might be TRBD2 (6 bases). V was clipped by 4 bases and J by 7 bases, with 15 bases between them. There are 14 residues in the CDR3. Per the germline V gene, CDR1 is SGHNT and CDR2 is YYREEE (reference sequence). Incomplete CDR3 DNA: TGTGCCAGCAGCCTGGTGGGACTTCCTAATGAG. This sequence encodes CASSLVGLPNE. The whole CDR3 sequence reads CASSLVGLPNEQFF.

To note about this clone: The CDR3 goes on 3 residues after the read ends, and that part is filled in from the germline J gene. The V call is TRBV20-1, the J call TRBJ1-2; the D is unclear. V lost 3 bases and J 3 bases, leaving 8 bases between the germline ends. Germline V gives CDR1 DFQATT, CDR2 SNEGSKA (reference sequence). CDR3 length equals 12 residues. The CDR3: CSASVQHYGYTF. CDR3 DNA, as far as it was read: TGCAGTGCTAGTGTACAGCACTATGGC.

Points on this clone: The read ends 3 residues early relative to the CDR3; the germline J gene fills the gap. This chain joins TRBV7-8 and TRBJ2-2; TRBD2 matches 8 bases. Per the germline V gene, CDR1 is SGHVS and CDR2 is FQNEAQ. V lost 5 bases and J lost 3; bases outside the gene matches: 8. CDR3 length: 16 amino acids. CDR3 loop: CASSPLRGAHTGELFF. The DNA read from the CDR3 is TGTGCCAGCAGCCCCTTGCGGGGGGCTCACACCGGGGAG. The whole variable domain, filled in from reference TRBV7-8 and TRBJ2-2, reads GAGVSQSPRYKVAKRGQDVALRCDPISGHVSLFWYQQALGQGPEFLTYFQNEAQLDKSGLPSDRFFAERPEGSVSTLKIQRTQQEDSAVYLCASSPLRGAHTGELFFGEGSRLTVL.

Comment on this clone: The read ends 3 residues shy of where the CDR3 ends; the end is completed using the germline J gene. The J gene is TRBJ1-2, the V gene TRBV20-1; 9 nucleotides agree with TRBD1. V was clipped by 7 bases and J by 7 bases; unmatched bases: 13. Germline V lookup: CDR1 DFQATT, CDR2 SNEGSKA (reference sequence). The CDR3 contains 14 residues. The part of the CDR3 DNA that was read is TGCAGTGTTCAAGCCGGGACAGGGAATCTTGGC. It translates to CSVQAGTGNLG. The entire CDR3 reads CSVQAGTGNLGYTF.

In regard to this clone: The sequenced fragment ends 3 residues before the CDR3 boundary, so the rest is inferred from the germline J gene. The genes are TRBV20-1 and TRBJ2-5; the match to TRBD2 covers 12 bases. The V gene end was trimmed by 5 bases and the J gene end by 5 bases; junction bases not matched to a gene: 9. CDR1 DFQATT and CDR2 SNEGSKA come from the germline V gene (reference sequence). CDR3 size: 15 residues. CDR3 in amino acids: CSARPTSGSWETQYF. The DNA read from the CDR3 is TGCAGTGCTCGACCGACTAGCGGGAGTTGGGAGACC.

As concerns this clone: The CDR3 extends 3 residues past the end of the read, so its final part is completed from the germline J gene. This chain links TRBV2 with TRBJ2-1, with TRBD2 matching over 8 bases. Germline V lookup: CDR1 SNHLY, CDR2 FYNNEI. This CDR3 contains 15 residues. V was clipped by 2 bases and J by 2 bases; unmatched bases: 2. The sequenced CDR3 bases are TGTGCCAGCAGTGAAATTAGCGGGACCTACAATGAG. Translated: CASSEISGTYNE. In full, the CDR3 reads CASSEISGTYNEQFF.

With regard to this clone: The sequenced fragment ends 3 residues before the CDR3 boundary, so the rest is inferred from the germline J gene. V and J are TRBV20-1 and TRBJ2-2; 14 bases are shared with TRBD2. There are 19 residues in the CDR3. The ends lost 2 bases at V and 5 bases at J; junction bases unmatched: 13. Germline V gives CDR1 DFQATT, CDR2 SNEGSKA (reference sequence). The CDR3 loop reads CSARSRLGLAGVRTGELFF. Partial CDR3 DNA: TGCAGTGCTAGATCCCGGTTGGGACTAGCGGGAGTACGGACCGGGGAG.

As for this clone: The CDR3 end lies 3 residues beyond the end of the read and is filled in from the germline J gene. The chain combines TRBV5-6 with TRBJ2-2; D perhaps matches TRBD2 (6 bases). This CDR3 comprises 15 residues. Per germline, CDR1 SGHDT and CDR2 YYEEEE. V gave up 4 bases and J gave up 0 bases, with 10 bases separating them. The CDR3 reads CASSDSGTNTGELFF. The CDR3 DNA, read in part, is TGTGCCAGCAGCGATAGCGGTACGAACACCGGGGAG.

About this clone itself: The missing CDR3 end, 3 residues past where the read stops, is filled in from the germline J gene. The chain uses TRBV6-1 and TRBJ1-1; TRBD1 agrees at 7 bases. CDR3 length: 13 amino acids. CDR1 and CDR2 from the germline V gene are MNHNS and SASEGT. The covered CDR3 bases are TGTGCCAGCAGTGAAGTATGGGACAGTCGG. Its protein product is CASSEVWDSR. The full-length CDR3 reads as CASSEVWDSRAFF.

Concerning this clone itself: The read halts 3 residues ahead of the CDR3 end, with the missing end drawn from the germline J gene. The chain links TRBV28 to TRBJ2-7; TRBD2 matches 11 bases. J lost 3 bases, V lost 7 bases, and 8 bases had no gene match. The CDR3 extends over 15 amino acids. Germline V CDR1 and CDR2: MDHEN, SYDVKM. Partial CDR3 DNA: TGTGCCAGCACTAGGTCCGGGACTAGCGGCTACGAG. Residues: CASTRSGTSGYE. The entire CDR3 protein is CASTRSGTSGYEQYF.